These 6 T cell receptor beta chains came from one sample sequenced in a study of response to subunit inactivated influenza vaccine. Each CDR3 protein is one row after TCRdb ran MiXCR on the RT-PCR reads. The data show under 950,000 distinct CDR3 sequences, less than 25% seen once. The source was PBMCs from blood, collected less than 6 days after vaccination. Receptors were obtained from a man over 45 who received an inactivated influenza vaccine.

The chain carries TRBV10-3 and TRBJ2-7; unclear D gene. Trimming pared 4 bases from V and 2 bases from J, leaving 15 bases between. CDR1 and CDR2 (germline): ENHRY, SYGVKD. CDR3 size: 15 residues. CDR3 in amino acids: CAISAFMVITYEQYF. The CDR3 nucleotides are TGTGCCATCAGTGCGTTTATGGTTATAACCTACGAGCAGTACTTC.

V gene TRBV20-1 combines with J gene TRBJ2-1, with D uncertain. V was shortened by 8 bases and J by 0 bases, with 14 bases between the two germline ends. The CDR3 is made up of 14 amino acids. The germline CDR1 and CDR2 sequences are DFQATT and SNEGSKA (reference sequence). The CDR3 loop reads CSLIRVGSYNEQFF. CDR3 nucleotides: TGCAGTTTAATTAGGGTGGGCTCCTACAATGAGCAGTTCTTC.

The gene calls are TRBV18 and TRBJ1-2, with TRBD1 matching 8 bases. In germline, CDR1 is KGHSH, CDR2 LQKENI. This CDR3 is built from 17 residues. After removal of 3 bases from V and 1 base from J, the junction contained 10 bases not matched to a gene. This CDR3 reads CASSPLGTGHNNYGYTF. CDR3 DNA: TGTGCCAGCTCACCGCTGGGGACAGGACATAATAACTATGGCTACACCTTC.

The chain joins TRBV11-2 to TRBJ2-3; D gene unclear. The J call may be incorrect, as the DNA end agrees better with TRBJ1-5. Germline V lookup: CDR1 SGHAT, CDR2 FQNNGV. This CDR3 spans 16 amino acids. DNA of the CDR3: TGTGCCAGCAGCTTAGATGAGACTAGGCTCTCAGATACGCAGCATTTT. Translation: CASSLDETRLSDTQHF.

This chain joins TRBV29-1 and TRBJ1-5, with TRBD1 as a possible D gene (6 bases). Deletions cut 4 bases from V and 2 bases from J, with 9 bases between. This CDR3 is 13 amino acids long. From germline, CDR1 is SQVTM and CDR2 ANQGSEA. In DNA, the CDR3 is TGCAGCGTTGTGGAGGGGGGCAATCAGCCCCAGCATTTT. This codes for CSVVEGGNQPQHF. Full variable domain (missing parts from reference TRBV29-1 and TRBJ1-5): SAVISQKPSRDICQRGTSLTIQCQVDSQVTMMFWYRQQPGQSLTLIATANQGSEATYESGFVIDKFPISRPNLTFSTLTVSNMSPEDSSIYLCSVVEGGNQPQHFGDGTRLSIL.

V usage is TRBV20-1 and J usage is TRBJ2-3; D is perhaps TRBD2 (5 bases). V lost 2 bases and J 0 bases, leaving 18 bases between the germline ends. CDR3 length equals 17 residues. Germline CDR1 is DFQATT and CDR2 is SNEGSKA (reference sequence). CDR3 coding DNA: TGCAGTGCTAGAACCGCCTGGGCGAGCGGCAGCACAGATACGCAGTATTTT. Its translation is CSARTAWASGSTDTQYF.